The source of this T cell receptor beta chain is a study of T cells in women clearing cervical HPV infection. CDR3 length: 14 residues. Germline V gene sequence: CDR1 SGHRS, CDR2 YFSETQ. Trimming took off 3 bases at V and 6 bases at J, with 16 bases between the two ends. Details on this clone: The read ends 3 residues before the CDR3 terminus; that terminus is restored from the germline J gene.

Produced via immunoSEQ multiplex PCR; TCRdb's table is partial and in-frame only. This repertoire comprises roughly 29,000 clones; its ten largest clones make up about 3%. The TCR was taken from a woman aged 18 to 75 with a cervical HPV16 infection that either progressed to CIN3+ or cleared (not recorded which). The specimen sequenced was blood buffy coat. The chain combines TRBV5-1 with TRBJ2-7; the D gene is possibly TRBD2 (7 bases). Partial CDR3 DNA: TGCGCCAGCAGCTGGAAGGGGGGGGGCGGCGAG. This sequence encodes CASSWKGGGGE. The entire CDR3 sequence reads CASSWKGGGGEQYF.